Reported below is one T cell receptor (beta chain). Its antigen is unknown. A much larger clone sits a single nucleotide away, making a read error possible. TCRdb itself ran the reads through MiXCR, one entry per CDR3 protein. This table holds 630,000 or so distinct CDR3 sequences, 24% found once. This sample was taken from a study of T cell repertoires in cytomegalovirus infection. Study-wide context: A matching HLA type, together with CMV infection, was signaled by public TCR beta signatures. Whole-study results and caveats: Dominating the ex vivo response were HLA-C-restricted CMV-specific TCR beta clonotypes. Carriers of CMV plus the relevant HLA were identified by cumulative public TCR beta family frequency.

This CDR3 has 13 amino acids. Germline-derived CDR1 and CDR2 are SGHVS and FNYEAQ. The specimen sequenced was CD8+ T cells from PBMCs. The sequence derives from a human donor in good health (CMV status not recorded). Some clones in this sample may be carry-over from other donors' samples. The chain combines TRBV7-6 with TRBJ1-1; D uncertain. CDR3 DNA: TGTGTCAGCAGCTTAGAATCCTCTGGGGAAGCTTTCTTT. Its protein product is CVSSLESSGEAFF.